Each of the 21 T cell receptor beta chains below was sequenced from the same sample in a study of blood T cell repertoires in COVID-19. Libraries were prepared by immunoSEQ multiplex PCR; TCRdb keeps only in-frame clonotypes and omits some of them. The repertoire has 95,000 to 150,000 clones, roughly 89% of them found once; the top ten carry 3.8%. Sequenced sample: peripheral blood. Receptors originate from a woman aged 60-75 years with COVID-19, enrolled during active disease.

The rearrangement joins TRBV19 to TRBJ1-1; possible D gene TRBD1, 5 bases. This CDR3 region has 14 residues. Deletions cut 3 bases from V and 0 bases from J, with 8 bases between. In germline, CDR1 is LNHDA, CDR2 SQIVND (reference sequence). CDR3 residues: CASSIQGMNTEAFF. The CDR3 DNA follows: TGTGCCAGTAGTATCCAGGGTATGAACACTGAAGCTTTCTTT.

The chain couples TRBV19 to TRBJ2-1; the match to TRBD2 covers 7 bases. Losses at the gene ends were 7 bases for V and 13 bases for J; bases not matched to a gene: 16. The CDR3 extends over 14 amino acids. Germline lookup yields CDR1 LNHDA and CDR2 SQIVND (reference sequence). The CDR3 DNA is TGTGCCAGTACCGATAGGTCCAGGGAGGGTCCCCAGTTCTTC. This gives the protein CASTDRSREGPQFF.

The CDR3 DNA reads TGTGCCAGCAGCCAAGGGTTACCGGGTCAGTCCTACGAGCAGTACTTC. Protein: CASSQGLPGQSYEQYF. The chain links TRBV3-1 (or the pseudogene TRBV3-2) to TRBJ2-7; D is uncertain. The CDR3 is 16 amino acids. The V end lost 1 base, the J end lost 1 base, and 14 bases lay between the germline ends. Germline V gene data show CDR1 as LGHDT and CDR2 as YNNKEL (reference sequence).

The chain links TRBV4-2 to TRBJ2-4; TRBD2 matches 14 bases. The V segment lost 2 bases and the J segment 2 bases; nucleotides outside the gene matches: 8. Germline values: CDR1 LGHNA, CDR2 YNFKEQ. There are 19 residues in the CDR3. CDR3 loop: CASSQTRGLAGGTKNIQYF. DNA for the CDR3: TGTGCCAGCAGCCAAACCCGTGGACTAGCGGGGGGTACCAAAAACATTCAGTACTTC.

This sequence joins TRBV7-2 and TRBJ2-1; TRBD1 might be the D (6 bases). Germline CDR1 and CDR2: SGHTA and FQGNSA. CDR3 size: 15 residues. Trimming removed 4 bases at V and 9 bases at J, with 19 bases between. The CDR3 coding sequence is TGTGCCAGCAGCTCCGGGACATTCCTCGACAGTGAGCAGTTCTTC. This codes for CASSSGTFLDSEQFF.

V is TRBV5-4 and J is TRBJ2-5; 13 bases match TRBD2. With 3 bases clipped from V and 5 bases from J, the junction kept 10 bases outside the gene matches. The CDR3 is 17 residues long. CDR1 and CDR2 from the germline V gene are SGHNT and YYREEE (reference sequence). The CDR3 is CASSYKGLAGAGETQYF. CDR3 bases: TGTGCCAGCAGCTACAAAGGACTAGCGGGGGCGGGGGAGACCCAGTACTTC.

This chain connects TRBV7-3 to TRBJ2-5, with no clear D. Germline CDR1 SGHTA, CDR2 FQGTGA. Trimming removed 3 bases at V and 3 bases at J, with 8 bases between. The CDR3 covers 13 residues. CDR3 nucleotide sequence: TGTGCCAGCAGCTTTGCGAACGAAGAGACCCAGTACTTC. Translation: CASSFANEETQYF. Full variable domain (rest looked up from reference TRBV7-3 and TRBJ2-5): GAGVSQTPSNKVTEKGKYVELRCDPISGHTALYWYRQSLGQGPEFLIYFQGTGAADDSGLPNDRFFAVRPEGSVSTLKIQRTERGDSAVYLCASSFANEETQYFGPGTRLLVL.

This clone showed up just once. V gene TRBV18 combines with J gene TRBJ1-2; D gene unclear. This CDR3 contains 16 residues. CDR1 and CDR2 (germline): KGHSH, LQKENI. With 2 bases removed from V and 2 bases from J, the gap between germline ends came to 15 bases. CDR3 sequence: CASSPETAQINYGYTF. The CDR3 DNA is TGTGCCAGCTCACCAGAAACCGCACAGATAAACTATGGCTACACCTTC.

The table lists this clone with a few counts. The CDR3 DNA sequence: TGCGCCAGCAGCCAAGATACGGCCCACAGGGGGTATCAGCCCCAGCATTTT. This codes for CASSQDTAHRGYQPQHF. The J gene is TRBJ1-5, the V gene TRBV4-1; the match to TRBD1 covers 8 bases. The CDR3 runs to 17 residues. Germline V lookup: CDR1 MGHRA, CDR2 YSYEKL. Trimming cost V 0 bases and J 5 bases; bases outside gene matches: 9.

The rearrangement links TRBV7-2 to TRBJ2-1; 8 bases fit TRBD2. The V gene end was trimmed by 0 bases and the J gene end by 6 bases; junction bases not matched to a gene: 4. The CDR3 has 15 amino acids. Germline CDR1 SGHTA, CDR2 FQGNSA. For the CDR3, the DNA is TGTGCCAGCAGCTTAGCTAGCGGGGTTCCCAATGAGCAGTTCTTC. Amino acids: CASSLASGVPNEQFF.

The CDR3 protein is CASSHLRDYEQYF. The CDR3 nucleotides read TGTGCCAGCAGCCACCTCCGAGACTACGAGCAGTACTTC. J is TRBJ2-7 and V is TRBV3-1 (or the pseudogene TRBV3-2); D is undetermined. There are 13 residues in the CDR3. The V end was cut by 3 bases, the J end by 3 bases, with 9 bases between. CDR1 and CDR2 (germline): LGHDT, YNNKEL (reference sequence).

The chain joins TRBV5-1 to TRBJ2-2, with TRBD2 identical over 7 bases. Trimming cost V 4 bases and J 1 base; bases outside gene matches: 1. The CDR3 is made up of 14 amino acids. CDR1 is SGHRS, CDR2 YFSETQ, per germline. CDR3 in amino acids: CASSRTRNTGELFF. The CDR3 DNA reads as TGCGCCAGCAGCAGGACTAGGAACACCGGGGAGCTGTTTTTT.

This sequence joins TRBV5-1 and TRBJ2-3, with D tentatively TRBD2 (7 bases). The CDR3 runs 16 residues. V shed 0 bases and J shed 4 bases, with 15 bases lying between them. Germline V gives CDR1 SGHRS, CDR2 YFSETQ. In nucleotides, the CDR3 is TGCGCCAGCAGCTTGGGAGGGGGGGCGACCCCAGATACGCAGTATTTT. Amino acid sequence: CASSLGGGATPDTQYF.

The chain recombines TRBV7-2 with TRBJ2-1; maybe TRBD2 (5 bases). From germline, CDR1 is SGHTA and CDR2 FQGNSA. This CDR3 spans 17 amino acids. Trimming took off 4 bases at V and 0 bases at J, with 16 bases between the two ends. As DNA, the CDR3 is TGTGCCAGCAGCTCCGACTCAACGGGGAGCTCCTACAATGAGCAGTTCTTC. This translates into CASSSDSTGSSYNEQFF.

This clone was counted a single time. The chain couples TRBV19 to TRBJ2-2; no reliable D call. The V end lost 7 bases, the J end lost 6 bases, and 9 bases lay between the germline ends. Germline V gene sequence: CDR1 LNHDA, CDR2 SQIVND (reference sequence). This CDR3 region has 12 residues. The CDR3 region is CASISVPGELFF. The CDR3 DNA follows: TGTGCCAGTATTTCGGTCCCCGGGGAGCTGTTTTTT. Filled out from reference TRBV19 and TRBJ2-2, the complete variable domain reads DGGITQSPKYLFRKEGQNVTLSCEQNLNHDAMYWYRQDPGQGLRLIYYSQIVNDFQKGDIAEGYSVSREKKESFPLTVTSAQKNPTAFYLCASISVPGELFFGEGSRLTVL.

The genes are TRBV27 and TRBJ1-1; the match to TRBD1 covers 8 bases. The CDR3 is made up of 13 amino acids. Germline assignment: CDR1 MNHEY and CDR2 SMNVEV (reference sequence). The V and J ends lost 7 bases and 5 bases, in that order; junction bases with no gene match: 6. CDR3 region: CASIAGGRTEAFF. CDR3 bases: TGTGCCAGCATCGCAGGGGGCAGGACTGAAGCTTTCTTT.

The chain recombines TRBV18 with TRBJ1-4; TRBD1 agrees at 7 bases. V shed 4 bases, J shed 10 bases, and the junction held 9 bases outside the gene matches. The CDR3 has 14 amino acids. In germline, CDR1 is KGHSH, CDR2 LQKENI. CDR3 DNA: TGTGCCAGCTCACTCCAGACCCAGGGGGGAAAACTGTTTTTT. Its translation is CASSLQTQGGKLFF.

The J gene is TRBJ2-5, the V gene TRBV19; no clear D. This CDR3 has 11 residues. In germline, CDR1 is LNHDA, CDR2 SQIVND (reference sequence). V lost 7 bases, J lost 4 bases, and 7 bases lay in between. CDR3 sequence (DNA): TGTGCCAGTAACGGTGGAGAGACCCAGTACTTC. It codes for CASNGGETQYF.

The J gene is TRBJ1-6, the V gene TRBV2, with TRBD1 identical over 7 bases. This CDR3 contains 15 residues. Per germline, CDR1 SNHLY and CDR2 FYNNEI. Trimming cost V 3 bases and J 10 bases; bases outside gene matches: 9. The CDR3 spells CASSDPQGRGSPLHF. In nucleotides, the CDR3 is TGTGCCAGCAGTGACCCACAGGGGCGTGGATCACCCCTCCACTTT. Full variable domain (remainder filled in from reference TRBV2 and TRBJ1-6): EPEVTQTPSHQVTQMGQEVILRCVPISNHLYFYWYRQILGQKVEFLVSFYNNEISEKSEIFDDQFSVERPDGSNFTLKIRSTKLEDSAMYFCASSDPQGRGSPLHFGNGTRLTVT.

CDR3: CSVRQSLNTEAFF. The CDR3 region has the DNA TGCAGCGTAAGACAAAGCCTGAACACTGAAGCTTTCTTT. The chain uses TRBV29-1 and TRBJ1-1; D ambiguous. The V end lost 6 bases, the J end lost 0 bases, and 11 bases lay between the germline ends. From germline, CDR1 is SQVTM and CDR2 ANQGSEA. The CDR3 has 13 amino acids.

This chain connects TRBV30 to TRBJ2-7; D call uncertain. Per germline, CDR1 GTSNPN and CDR2 SVGIG (reference sequence). The CDR3 loop spans 11 amino acids. V shed 1 base and J shed 4 bases, with 5 bases lying between them. In DNA form, the CDR3 reads TGTGCCTGGAGTGACTTTTACGAGCAGTACTTC. Translated, it gives CAWSDFYEQYF.